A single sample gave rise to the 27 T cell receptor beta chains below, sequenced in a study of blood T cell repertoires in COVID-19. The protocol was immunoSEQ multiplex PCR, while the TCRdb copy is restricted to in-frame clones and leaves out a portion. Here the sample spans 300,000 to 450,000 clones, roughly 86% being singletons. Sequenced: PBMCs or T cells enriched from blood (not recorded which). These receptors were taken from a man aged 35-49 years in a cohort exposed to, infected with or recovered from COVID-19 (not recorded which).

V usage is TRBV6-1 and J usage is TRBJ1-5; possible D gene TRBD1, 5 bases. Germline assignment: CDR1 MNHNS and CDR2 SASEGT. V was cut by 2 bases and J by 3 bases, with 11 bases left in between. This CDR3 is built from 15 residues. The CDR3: CASSELGQNNQPQHF. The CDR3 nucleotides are TGTGCCAGCAGTGAATTGGGGCAGAACAATCAGCCCCAGCATTTT.

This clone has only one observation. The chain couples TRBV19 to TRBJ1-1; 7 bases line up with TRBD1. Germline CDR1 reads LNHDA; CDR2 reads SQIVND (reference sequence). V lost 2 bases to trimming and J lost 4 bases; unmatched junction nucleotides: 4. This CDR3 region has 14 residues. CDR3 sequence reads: CASSIKTGTTEAFF. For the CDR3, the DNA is TGTGCCAGTAGTATAAAGACAGGGACCACTGAAGCTTTCTTT.

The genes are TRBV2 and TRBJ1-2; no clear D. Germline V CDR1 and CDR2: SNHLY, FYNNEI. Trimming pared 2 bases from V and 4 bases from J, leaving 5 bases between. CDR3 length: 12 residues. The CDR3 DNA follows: TGTGCCAGCAGTGAAACAGTCTATGGCTACACCTTC. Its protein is CASSETVYGYTF.

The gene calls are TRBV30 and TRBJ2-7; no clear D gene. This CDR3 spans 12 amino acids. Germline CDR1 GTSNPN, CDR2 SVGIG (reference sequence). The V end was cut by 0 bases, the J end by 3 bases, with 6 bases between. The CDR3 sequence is CAWSVNNYEQYF. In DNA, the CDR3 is TGTGCCTGGAGTGTAAACAACTACGAGCAGTACTTC.

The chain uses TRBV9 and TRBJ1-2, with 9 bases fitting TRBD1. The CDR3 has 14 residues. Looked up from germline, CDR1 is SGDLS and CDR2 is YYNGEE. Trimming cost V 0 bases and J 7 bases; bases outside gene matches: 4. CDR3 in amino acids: CASSVGRQGVGYTF. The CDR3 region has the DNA TGTGCCAGCAGCGTAGGGAGACAGGGGGTTGGCTACACCTTC.

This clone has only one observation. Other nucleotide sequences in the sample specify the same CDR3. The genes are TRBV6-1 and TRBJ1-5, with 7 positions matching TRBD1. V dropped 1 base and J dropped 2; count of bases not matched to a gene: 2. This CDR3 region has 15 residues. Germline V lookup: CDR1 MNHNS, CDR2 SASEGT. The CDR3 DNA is TGTGCCAGCAGTGAAGGAACAGGGGGCAATCAGCCCCAGCATTTT. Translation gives CASSEGTGGNQPQHF.

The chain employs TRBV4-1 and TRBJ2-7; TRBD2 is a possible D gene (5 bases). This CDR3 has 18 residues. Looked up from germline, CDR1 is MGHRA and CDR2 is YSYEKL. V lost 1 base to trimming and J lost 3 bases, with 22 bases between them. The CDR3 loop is CASSQGRDVANQNYEQYF. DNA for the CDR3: TGCGCCAGCAGCCAAGGACGTGACGTAGCGAACCAAAACTACGAGCAGTACTTC.

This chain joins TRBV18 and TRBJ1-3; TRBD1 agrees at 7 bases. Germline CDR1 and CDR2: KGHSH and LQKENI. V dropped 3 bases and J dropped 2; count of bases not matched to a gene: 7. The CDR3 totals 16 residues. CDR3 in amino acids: CASSPSTGITGNTIYF. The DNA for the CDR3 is TGTGCCAGCTCACCGTCGACAGGGATCACTGGAAACACCATATATTTT.

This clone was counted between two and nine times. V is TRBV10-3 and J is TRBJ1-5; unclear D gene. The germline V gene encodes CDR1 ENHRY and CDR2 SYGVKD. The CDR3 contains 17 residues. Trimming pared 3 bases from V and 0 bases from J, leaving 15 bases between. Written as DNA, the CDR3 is TGTGCCATCAGTGATAGGAGTCCGTCTCTTAGCAATCAGCCCCAGCATTTT. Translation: CAISDRSPSLSNQPQHF.

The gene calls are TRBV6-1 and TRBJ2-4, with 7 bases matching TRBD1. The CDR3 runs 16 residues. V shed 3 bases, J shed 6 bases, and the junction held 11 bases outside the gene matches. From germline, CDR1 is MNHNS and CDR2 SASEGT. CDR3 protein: CASSEPPRQGLNIQYF. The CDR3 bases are TGTGCCAGCAGTGAGCCCCCTCGACAGGGCTTAAACATTCAGTACTTC.

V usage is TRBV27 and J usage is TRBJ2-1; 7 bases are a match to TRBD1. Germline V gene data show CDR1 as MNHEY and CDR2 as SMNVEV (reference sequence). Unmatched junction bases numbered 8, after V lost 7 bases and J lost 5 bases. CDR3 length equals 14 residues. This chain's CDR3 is CASIPGQHNNEQFF. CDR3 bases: TGTGCCAGCATCCCGGGACAGCATAACAATGAGCAGTTCTTC.

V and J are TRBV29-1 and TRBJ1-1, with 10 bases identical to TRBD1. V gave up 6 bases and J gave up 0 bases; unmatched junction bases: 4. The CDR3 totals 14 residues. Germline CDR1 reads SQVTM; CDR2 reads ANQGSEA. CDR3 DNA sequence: TGCAGCGTGGACAGGGGGGTGATGAACACTGAAGCTTTCTTT. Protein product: CSVDRGVMNTEAFF.

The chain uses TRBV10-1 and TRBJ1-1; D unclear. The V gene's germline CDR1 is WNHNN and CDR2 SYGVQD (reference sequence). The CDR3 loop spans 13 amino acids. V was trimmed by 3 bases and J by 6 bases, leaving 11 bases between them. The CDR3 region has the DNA TGCGCCAGCAGTGAAGGTGGAGGTCCTGAAGCTTTCTTT. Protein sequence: CASSEGGGPEAFF.

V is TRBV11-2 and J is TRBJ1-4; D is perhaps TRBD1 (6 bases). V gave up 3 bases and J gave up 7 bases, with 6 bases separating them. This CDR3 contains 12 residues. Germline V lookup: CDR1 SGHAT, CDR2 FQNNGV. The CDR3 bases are TGTGCCAGCAGCTTCAGGGGTGAAAAACTGTTTTTT. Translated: CASSFRGEKLFF.

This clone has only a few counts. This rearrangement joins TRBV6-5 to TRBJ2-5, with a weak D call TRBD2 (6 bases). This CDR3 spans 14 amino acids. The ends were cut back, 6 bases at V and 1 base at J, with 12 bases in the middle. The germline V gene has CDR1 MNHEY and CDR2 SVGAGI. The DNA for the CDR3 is TGTGCCAGCAGCTCTCGGAGGGGCCAAGAGACCCAGTACTTC. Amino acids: CASSSRRGQETQYF.

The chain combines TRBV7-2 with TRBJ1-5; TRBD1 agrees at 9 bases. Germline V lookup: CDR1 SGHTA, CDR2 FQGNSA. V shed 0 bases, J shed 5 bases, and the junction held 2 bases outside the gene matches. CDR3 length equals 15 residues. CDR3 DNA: TGTGCCAGCAGCTTAGCCGGGACAGGGTATCAGCCCCAGCATTTT. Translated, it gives CASSLAGTGYQPQHF. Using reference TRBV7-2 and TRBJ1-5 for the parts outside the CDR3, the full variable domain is GAGVSQSPSNKVTEKGKDVELRCDPISGHTALYWYRQSLGQGLEFLIYFQGNSAPDKSGLPSDRFSAERTGGSVSTLTIQRTQQEDSAVYLCASSLAGTGYQPQHFGDGTRLSIL.

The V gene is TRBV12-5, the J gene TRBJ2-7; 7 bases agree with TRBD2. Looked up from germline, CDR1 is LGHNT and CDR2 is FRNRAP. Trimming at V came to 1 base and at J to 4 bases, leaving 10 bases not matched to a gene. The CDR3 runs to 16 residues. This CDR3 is CASGLEHGLAEYEQYF. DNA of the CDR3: TGTGCTAGTGGTTTGGAACACGGGCTAGCGGAGTACGAGCAGTACTTC.

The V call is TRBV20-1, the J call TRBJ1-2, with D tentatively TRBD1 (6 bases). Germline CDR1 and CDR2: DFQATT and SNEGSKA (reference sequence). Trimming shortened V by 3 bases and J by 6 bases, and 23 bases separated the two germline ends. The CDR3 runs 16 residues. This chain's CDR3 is CSASKGGAIWVDGYTF. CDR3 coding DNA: TGCAGTGCTAGTAAAGGGGGAGCGATTTGGGTTGATGGCTACACCTTC.

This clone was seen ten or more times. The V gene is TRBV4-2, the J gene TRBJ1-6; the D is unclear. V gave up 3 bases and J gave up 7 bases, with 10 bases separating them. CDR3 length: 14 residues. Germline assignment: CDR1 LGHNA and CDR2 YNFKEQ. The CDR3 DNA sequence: TGTGCCAGCAGCCATGGACGGGAAAATTCACCCCTCCACTTT. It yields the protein CASSHGRENSPLHF.

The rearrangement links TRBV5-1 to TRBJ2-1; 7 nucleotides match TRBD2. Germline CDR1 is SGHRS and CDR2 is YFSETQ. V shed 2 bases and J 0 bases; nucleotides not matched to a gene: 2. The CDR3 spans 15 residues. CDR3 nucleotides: TGCGCCAGCAGCTTTCTAGCGGACTCCTACAATGAGCAGTTCTTC. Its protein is CASSFLADSYNEQFF.

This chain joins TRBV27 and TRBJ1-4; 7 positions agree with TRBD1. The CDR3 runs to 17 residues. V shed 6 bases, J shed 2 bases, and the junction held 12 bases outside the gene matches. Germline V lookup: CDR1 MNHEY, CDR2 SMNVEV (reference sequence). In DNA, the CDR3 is TGTGCCAGCAGGAAAGGACAGGCGAGAAGGACTAATGAAAAACTGTTTTTT. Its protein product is CASRKGQARRTNEKLFF.

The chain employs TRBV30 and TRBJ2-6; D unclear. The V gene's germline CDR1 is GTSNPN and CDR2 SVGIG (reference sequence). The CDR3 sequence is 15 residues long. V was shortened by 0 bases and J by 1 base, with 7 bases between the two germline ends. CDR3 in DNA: TGTGCCTGGAGTGTGATGCGGTCTGGGGCCAACGTCCTGACTTTC. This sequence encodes CAWSVMRSGANVLTF.

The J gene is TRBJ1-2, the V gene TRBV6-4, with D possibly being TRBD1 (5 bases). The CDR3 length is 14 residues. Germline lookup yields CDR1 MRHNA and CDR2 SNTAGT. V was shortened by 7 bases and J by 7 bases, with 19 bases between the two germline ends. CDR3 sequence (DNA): TGTGCCAGCAAGACAGACGGCTCTGCCTTTGGCTACACCTTC. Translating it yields CASKTDGSAFGYTF.

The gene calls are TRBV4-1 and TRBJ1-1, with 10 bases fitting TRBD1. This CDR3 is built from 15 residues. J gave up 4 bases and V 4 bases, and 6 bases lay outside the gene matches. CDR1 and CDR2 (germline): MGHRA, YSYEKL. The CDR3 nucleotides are TGCGCCAGCAGCCCCTGGACAGGGGGAAGCACTGAAGCTTTCTTT. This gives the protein CASSPWTGGSTEAFF.

The CDR3 here is CASSQEGGWTSGSGTQYF. The DNA of the CDR3 is TGTGCCAGCAGCCAAGAAGGAGGCTGGACTAGCGGGAGTGGGACCCAGTACTTC. The gene calls are TRBV3-1 (or the pseudogene TRBV3-2) and TRBJ2-5; 13 positions match TRBD2. CDR1 and CDR2 from the germline V gene are LGHDT and YNNKEL (reference sequence). With 0 bases clipped from V and 7 bases from J, the junction kept 11 bases outside the gene matches. The CDR3 sequence is 18 residues long.

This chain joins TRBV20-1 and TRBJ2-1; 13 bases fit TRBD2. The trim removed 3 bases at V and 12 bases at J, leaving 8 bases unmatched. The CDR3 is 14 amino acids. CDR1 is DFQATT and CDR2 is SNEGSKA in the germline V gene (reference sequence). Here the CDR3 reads CSASVGLAGRRQFF. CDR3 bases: TGCAGTGCTAGTGTGGGACTAGCGGGACGGCGGCAGTTCTTC.

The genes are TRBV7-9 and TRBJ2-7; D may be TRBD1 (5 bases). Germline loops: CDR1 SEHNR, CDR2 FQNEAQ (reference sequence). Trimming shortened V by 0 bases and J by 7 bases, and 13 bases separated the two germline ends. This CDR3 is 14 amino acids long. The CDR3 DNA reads TGTGCCAGCAGCTTAGCGGCAGGGCTTTATGAGCAGTACTTC. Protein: CASSLAAGLYEQYF.